This T cell receptor beta chain was sequenced during a study of T cell changes during pregnancy in multiple sclerosis. The assay was immunoSEQ multiplex PCR, and TCRdb's table has in-frame clones only and misses some. The sample has some 49,000 clones; nearly 90% are singletons. This sequence was found in a female donor in good health, enrolled as a control in a pregnancy study. The sample was peripheral blood, taken after pregnancy.

Here the CDR3 DNA reads TGTGCCTGGGGGCGACTAGCGGGAGTAGCAGAGACCCAGTACTTC. As protein: CAWGRLAGVAETQYF. This chain connects TRBV30 to TRBJ2-5, with 12 bases matching TRBD2. CDR3 length: 15 residues. CDR1 is GTSNPN and CDR2 is SVGIG in the germline V gene (reference sequence). V lost 5 bases and J lost 4; bases outside the gene matches: 8.